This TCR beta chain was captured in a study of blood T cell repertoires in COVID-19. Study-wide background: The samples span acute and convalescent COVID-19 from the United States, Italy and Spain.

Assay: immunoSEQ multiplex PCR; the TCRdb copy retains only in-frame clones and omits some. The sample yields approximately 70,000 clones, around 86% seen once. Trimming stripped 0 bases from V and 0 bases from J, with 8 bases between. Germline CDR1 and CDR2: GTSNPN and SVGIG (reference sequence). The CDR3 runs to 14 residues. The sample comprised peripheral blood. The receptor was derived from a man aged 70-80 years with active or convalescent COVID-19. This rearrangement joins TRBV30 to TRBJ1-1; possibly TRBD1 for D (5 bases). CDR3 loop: CAWSVGTMNTEAFF. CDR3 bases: TGTGCCTGGAGTGTAGGGACTATGAACACTGAAGCTTTCTTT.